The sequence of this TCR beta chain was determined in a study of cytomegalovirus exposure and HLA in healthy donors. A word on this clone: Antigen: not known.

General study findings and limits: A likely sequencing artifact accounted for one observed cluster of highly shared sequence variants. With high specificity and sensitivity, the classifier reportedly diagnosed cytomegalovirus status. Most TCR sequences showed up rarely, but some public TCRs showed up in many donors. In vitro testing confirmed a few CMV-associated chains as specific for CMV antigens.

PCR primers comprised 60 Vbeta and 13 Jbeta primers. Profiled with immunoSEQ multiplex PCR; TCRdb holds only in-frame clones, not every one. This sample has about 140,000 clones; roughly four fifths occur once, and the top ten carry roughly 8.8%. The TCR was taken from a woman between 50 and 59 years old in good health and CMV-seropositive. Material for sequencing was PBMCs.

For the CDR3, the DNA is TGCGCCAGCAGCTCCTCCGGGACCTACGAGCAGTACTTC. Translating gives CASSSSGTYEQYF. The J gene is TRBJ2-7, the V gene TRBV5-1; weak D call: TRBD2 (5 bases). V was cut by 3 bases and J by 2 bases, with 9 bases left in between. This CDR3 is built from 13 residues. Germline V gene data show CDR1 as SGHRS and CDR2 as YFSETQ.